The 6 T cell receptor beta chains below come from one sample, sequenced in a study of tumor-infiltrating lymphocytes in oesophageal squamous cell carcinoma. TCRdb reprocessed the PCR reads via MiXCR and lists one record per CDR3 protein. The table includes 6,200 or so distinct CDR3 sequences, roughly 15% detected once. The sequencing input was normal esophageal tissue next to the tumor. Receptors were obtained from a male donor with esophageal squamous cell carcinoma.

The chain carries TRBV7-2 and TRBJ2-4; D uncertain. Deletions cut 1 base from V and 1 base from J, with 11 bases between. Looked up from germline, CDR1 is SGHTA and CDR2 is FQGNSA. The CDR3 loop spans 16 amino acids. CDR3 sequence: CASSLVTGLAKNIQYF. The CDR3 coding sequence is TGTGCCAGCAGCTTAGTTACCGGGCTGGCCAAAAACATTCAGTACTTC.

This clonotype has a count of ten or more. The chain uses TRBV28 and TRBJ1-2; no clear D gene. With 2 bases removed from V and 2 bases from J, the gap between germline ends came to 0 bases. Germline V gene data show CDR1 as MDHEN and CDR2 as SYDVKM. The length of the CDR3 is 11 residues. CDR3 nucleotides: TGTGCCAGCAGTTTAAACTATGGCTACACCTTC. Translated: CASSLNYGYTF.

The V call is TRBV28, the J call TRBJ1-5; 7 bases map to TRBD1. After removal of 6 bases from V and 15 bases from J, the junction contained 11 bases not matched to a gene. The CDR3 is made up of 12 amino acids. The V gene's germline CDR1 is MDHEN and CDR2 SYDVKM. The CDR3 DNA is TGTGCCAGCAGATTGACAGGGTTCGTATGGCATTTT. Translated, it gives CASRLTGFVWHF.

Concerning this clonotype: A single base separates this from a much larger clone, so it may be a read error. The V call is TRBV5-4, the J call TRBJ1-1; D might be TRBD1 (5 bases). TRBJ2-3 explains the end of the DNA better; the J call may be wrong. The germline CDR1 and CDR2 sequences are SGHNT and YYREEE (reference sequence). There are 14 residues in the CDR3. The CDR3 is CASTRGGYTGTQYF. The CDR3 nucleotides read TGTGCCAGCACGCGCGGCGGCTACACAGGTACGCAGTATTTT.

A word on this clonotype: Germline is not matched at one junction end, which may reflect a read error. V is TRBV7-2 and J is TRBJ2-3, with D possibly being TRBD2 (5 bases). The CDR3 has 13 amino acids. The germline gives CDR1 SGHTA, CDR2 FQGNSA. CDR3 loop: CASSLTSRAEACF. The CDR3 nucleotides are TGTGCCAGCAGCTTAACATCGAGGGCTGAGGCTTGCTTT.

The sample holds many counts of this clonotype. Being one base from a much bigger clone, this may be a read error. The chain has TRBV6-1 and TRBJ2-7; TRBD2 might be the D (6 bases). There are 14 residues in the CDR3. The ends were cut back, 6 bases at V and 7 bases at J, with 19 bases in the middle. CDR1 MNHNS and CDR2 SASEGT come from the germline V gene. The CDR3 region has the DNA TGTGCCAGCAGGATAGCGGCCAACAACAATGAGCAGTACTTC. Its protein product is CASRIAANNNEQYF.